The 23 T cell receptor beta chains below were found in one sample sequenced in a study of blood T cell repertoires in COVID-19. Some clones are missing from TCRdb's copy, which holds only in-frame ones; the method was immunoSEQ multiplex PCR. The table records 300,000 or so clones, roughly 87% of them present only once. Sequenced material: PBMCs or T cells enriched from blood (not recorded which). These receptors all stem from a woman in her twenties or thirties who had recovered from COVID-19.

V is TRBV11-2 and J is TRBJ2-7, with 9 nucleotides matching TRBD1. The CDR3 contains 16 residues. The V segment lost 5 bases and the J segment 3 bases; nucleotides outside the gene matches: 11. From germline, CDR1 is SGHAT and CDR2 FQNNGV. Here the CDR3 DNA reads TGTGCCAGCAGCCGGGGACAGGGAAATACTCTCTACGAGCAGTACTTC. Its translation is CASSRGQGNTLYEQYF. Full variable domain (rest looked up from reference TRBV11-2 and TRBJ2-7): EAGVAQSPRYKIIEKRQSVAFWCNPISGHATLYWYQQILGQGPKLLIQFQNNGVVDDSQLPKDRFSAERLKGVDSTLKIQPAKLEDSAVYLCASSRGQGNTLYEQYFGPGTRLTVT.

This sequence joins TRBV19 and TRBJ1-5; D is ambiguous. Germline-derived CDR1 and CDR2 are LNHDA and SQIVND (reference sequence). Deletions cut 7 bases from V and 3 bases from J, with 10 bases between. The CDR3 is 13 residues long. The CDR3 sequence: CASISDYNQPQHF. The CDR3 DNA reads TGTGCCAGTATTTCGGACTACAATCAGCCCCAGCATTTT.

The chain is built from TRBV7-9 and TRBJ1-5; no firm D call. Germline V gene lookup returns CDR1 SEHNR and CDR2 FQNEAQ (reference sequence). This CDR3 contains 14 residues. V lost 5 bases and J lost 0, with 8 bases in between. The CDR3 reads CASSTGTSNQPQHF. CDR3 nucleotides: TGTGCCAGCAGCACGGGAACTAGCAATCAGCCCCAGCATTTT. Based on the CDR3 plus reference TRBV7-9 and TRBJ1-5, the full variable domain is DTGVSQNPRHKITKRGQNVTFRCDPISEHNRLYWYRQTLGQGPEFLTYFQNEAQLEKSRLLSDRFSAERPKGSFSTLEIQRTEQGDSAMYLCASSTGTSNQPQHFGDGTRLSIL.

The chain has TRBV5-1 and TRBJ1-2, with 7 bases that match TRBD1. V was clipped by 4 bases and J by 4 bases; unmatched bases: 16. The CDR3 covers 17 residues. Germline CDR1 SGHRS, CDR2 YFSETQ. The CDR3 bases are TGCGCCAGCAGCCCTAGCACCCCAAGACAGGGAGGCTATGGCTACACCTTC. Translation gives CASSPSTPRQGGYGYTF.

The chain couples TRBV28 to TRBJ1-2; 8 bases are a match to TRBD1. This CDR3 has 15 amino acids. V shed 7 bases, J shed 4 bases, and the junction held 11 bases outside the gene matches. Germline CDR1 and CDR2: MDHEN and SYDVKM. The CDR3 protein is CASIRGDRPFYGYTF. The CDR3 coding sequence is TGTGCCAGCATTAGGGGGGACAGGCCCTTCTATGGCTACACCTTC.

The chain recombines TRBV29-1 with TRBJ1-1; 7 bases map to TRBD1. In germline, CDR1 is SQVTM, CDR2 ANQGSEA. The trim removed 4 bases at V and 6 bases at J, leaving 11 bases unmatched. The CDR3 consists of 14 residues. CDR3: CSVGSEGARSEAFF. CDR3 bases: TGCAGCGTTGGTTCAGAGGGGGCGCGGTCTGAAGCTTTCTTT. The full variable domain, its missing parts supplied by reference TRBV29-1 and TRBJ1-1, is SAVISQKPSRDICQRGTSLTIQCQVDSQVTMMFWYRQQPGQSLTLIATANQGSEATYESGFVIDKFPISRPNLTFSTLTVSNMSPEDSSIYLCSVGSEGARSEAFFGQGTRLTVV.

The chain employs TRBV6-5 and TRBJ2-3, with 8 nucleotides matching TRBD1. The CDR3 is 16 amino acids. The germline V gene encodes CDR1 MNHEY and CDR2 SVGAGI. V was pared by 0 bases and J by 6 bases, with 8 bases of the junction left unmatched. The CDR3 protein is CASSYSRDRYLDTQYF. DNA of the CDR3: TGTGCCAGCAGTTACTCCCGGGACAGGTATTTGGATACGCAGTATTTT.

This chain joins TRBV29-1 and TRBJ1-3; no definite D call. Trimming shortened V by 2 bases and J by 2 bases, and 7 bases separated the two germline ends. The CDR3 is made up of 13 amino acids. From germline, CDR1 is SQVTM and CDR2 ANQGSEA. The CDR3 spells CSVEPPAGNTIYF. The CDR3 nucleotides read TGCAGCGTTGAACCGCCGGCTGGAAACACCATATATTTT.

In its sample, this clone was seen once. The V gene is TRBV7-2, the J gene TRBJ1-4; weak D call: TRBD1 (5 bases). The V end was cut by 8 bases, the J end by 6 bases, with 10 bases between. Germline V CDR1 and CDR2: SGHTA, FQGNSA. The CDR3 runs to 12 residues. In DNA, the CDR3 is TGTGCCAGCGGGGGGATGGATGAAAAACTGTTTTTT. Protein: CASGGMDEKLFF.

The chain is built from TRBV9 and TRBJ1-3; D may be TRBD1 (5 bases). CDR1 is SGDLS, CDR2 YYNGEE, per germline. This CDR3 contains 17 residues. Trimming took 0 bases from V and 4 from J, leaving 17 bases between them. The CDR3 loop reads CASSVEEWGDGGNTIYF. The CDR3 coding sequence is TGTGCCAGCAGCGTAGAGGAATGGGGGGATGGAGGAAACACCATATATTTT.

The chain has TRBV6-1 and TRBJ1-5; 8 bases match TRBD1. The CDR3 totals 17 residues. V lost 1 base, J lost 0 bases, and 5 bases stayed unmatched. CDR1 MNHNS and CDR2 SASEGT come from the germline V gene. CDR3 protein: CASSEGGTGVSNQPQHF. In DNA form, the CDR3 reads TGTGCCAGCAGTGAAGGGGGGACAGGAGTTAGCAATCAGCCCCAGCATTTT.

The J gene is TRBJ2-1, the V gene TRBV11-2, with D possibly matching TRBD2 (6 bases). Trimming removed 2 bases from V and 9 bases from J, with 14 bases in between. Germline assignment: CDR1 SGHAT and CDR2 FQNNGV. This CDR3 is built from 14 residues. The chain's CDR3 is CASSLQEGGPEQFF. The CDR3 bases are TGTGCCAGCAGCTTACAGGAGGGTGGTCCTGAGCAGTTCTTC. Using reference TRBV11-2 and TRBJ2-1 for the parts outside the CDR3, the full variable domain is EAGVAQSPRYKIIEKRQSVAFWCNPISGHATLYWYQQILGQGPKLLIQFQNNGVVDDSQLPKDRFSAERLKGVDSTLKIQPAKLEDSAVYLCASSLQEGGPEQFFGPGTRLTVL.

The chain joins TRBV7-2 to TRBJ1-4; TRBD1 matches 11 bases. V lost 5 bases to trimming and J lost 0 bases; unmatched junction nucleotides: 2. Germline loops: CDR1 SGHTA, CDR2 FQGNSA. CDR3 length: 16 amino acids. CDR3 in amino acids: CASSKGQGATNEKLFF. CDR3 coding DNA: TGTGCCAGCAGCAAGGGACAGGGGGCAACTAATGAAAAACTGTTTTTT.

This clone was seen once. The chain couples TRBV5-4 to TRBJ2-3; D perhaps matches TRBD2 (6 bases). Between the trimmed V and J ends, which lost 3 bases and 6 bases, there was a span of 11 bases. This CDR3 has 13 residues. CDR1 is SGHNT, CDR2 YYREEE, per germline (reference sequence). The CDR3 nucleotides are TGTGCCAGCAGCTCCAGTACTAGCGATACGCAGTATTTT. The encoded protein is CASSSSTSDTQYF.

V is TRBV5-1 and J is TRBJ2-5; 14 nucleotides line up with TRBD2. Trimming removed 4 bases from V and 2 bases from J; junction bases left unmatched: 7. Germline values: CDR1 SGHRS, CDR2 YFSETQ. There are 17 residues in the CDR3. CDR3 nucleotides: TGCGCCAGCAGCCACGGGACTAGCGGGGGACCACAAGAGACCCAGTACTTC. Encoded protein: CASSHGTSGGPQETQYF.

The chain recombines TRBV4-3 with TRBJ1-1; 8 positions agree with TRBD1. The V gene end was trimmed by 2 bases and the J gene end by 5 bases; junction bases not matched to a gene: 7. CDR1 LGHNA and CDR2 YSLEER come from the germline V gene. The CDR3 is made up of 15 amino acids. CDR3 region: CASSQQTGGWTEAFF. The CDR3 DNA sequence: TGCGCCAGCAGCCAACAAACAGGGGGGTGGACTGAAGCTTTCTTT.

The chain combines TRBV6-2 or TRBV6-3 with TRBJ2-7, with TRBD2 as a possible D gene (6 bases). The CDR3 sequence is 14 residues long. The germline gives CDR1 MNHEY, CDR2 SVGEGT. Deletions cut 5 bases from V and 3 bases from J, with 14 bases between. CDR3 loop: CASSLGLLDYEQYF. The DNA of the CDR3 is TGTGCCAGCAGTCTGGGACTGCTCGACTACGAGCAGTACTTC.

J is TRBJ1-1 and V is TRBV5-1; TRBD1 matches 7 bases. Germline V gives CDR1 SGHRS, CDR2 YFSETQ. This CDR3 contains 11 residues. Trimming took 7 bases from V and 3 from J; bases not matched to a gene: 0. CDR3 amino acids: CASGTDTEAFF. CDR3 nucleotide sequence: TGCGCCAGCGGGACAGACACTGAAGCTTTCTTT.

The chain couples TRBV7-9 to TRBJ2-3; 14 positions match TRBD2. The CDR3 loop spans 18 amino acids. Germline assignment: CDR1 SEHNR and CDR2 FQNEAQ (reference sequence). V lost 4 bases to trimming and J lost 2 bases; unmatched junction nucleotides: 8. The DNA for the CDR3 is TGTGCCAGCAGCTCCGGACTAGCGGGGGGCCTGAACACAGATACGCAGTATTTT. This encodes CASSSGLAGGLNTDTQYF.

The chain employs TRBV10-2 and TRBJ1-2, with D perhaps TRBD1 (5 bases). With 0 bases removed from V and 8 bases from J, the gap between germline ends came to 10 bases. Germline V gene lookup returns CDR1 WSHSY and CDR2 SAAADI. The CDR3 totals 13 residues. In DNA form, the CDR3 reads TGCGCCAGCAGTGAGTCCCGTGCAGGGGGCTACACCTTC. Protein product: CASSESRAGGYTF.

Only one count was recorded for this clone. This sequence joins TRBV28 and TRBJ1-2; 7 bases map to TRBD1. V lost 7 bases, J lost 4 bases, and 12 bases stayed unmatched. CDR1 is MDHEN, CDR2 SYDVKM, per germline. The CDR3 loop spans 15 amino acids. CDR3 DNA sequence: TGTGCCAGCACGGACAGGCCCTGGGCAGGCTATGGCTACACCTTC. Translating gives CASTDRPWAGYGYTF.

The J gene is TRBJ1-2, the V gene TRBV24-1; D ambiguous. CDR3 length equals 15 residues. The germline CDR1 and CDR2 sequences are KGHDR and SFDVKD. Between the trimmed V and J ends, which lost 3 bases and 6 bases, there was a span of 16 bases. The CDR3 region has the DNA TGTGCCACCAGTGATCGGACGAAATGGGAGGATGGCTACACCTTC. This translates into CATSDRTKWEDGYTF.

This sequence joins TRBV11-2 and TRBJ1-1; D is possibly TRBD1 (6 bases). With 1 base removed from V and 4 bases from J, the gap between germline ends came to 16 bases. Germline values: CDR1 SGHAT, CDR2 FQNNGV. The CDR3 extends over 16 amino acids. CDR3 sequence reads: CASSLVRGRGFTEAFF. In nucleotides, the CDR3 is TGTGCCAGCAGCTTAGTCAGGGGCCGGGGATTCACTGAAGCTTTCTTT.